Following are 26 T cell receptor beta chains from one sample sequenced in a study of blood T cell repertoires in COVID-19. Produced via immunoSEQ multiplex PCR; TCRdb's table is partial and in-frame only. The sample gives approximately 250,000 clones, roughly nine tenths of which show up once; about 3.6% is in the top ten. The sequenced material came from peripheral blood. These receptors came from a man between 18 and 35 years old with active or convalescent COVID-19.

The V gene is TRBV27, the J gene TRBJ2-3; D perhaps matches TRBD2 (5 bases). V was shortened by 4 bases and J by 5 bases, with 7 bases between the two germline ends. The germline V gene encodes CDR1 MNHEY and CDR2 SMNVEV (reference sequence). The CDR3 has 12 amino acids. CDR3 sequence (DNA): TGTGCCAGCAGTTCGGGGATAGATACGCAGTATTTT. Protein: CASSSGIDTQYF.

As regards this clone: Additional DNA sequences in this sample encode the identical CDR3. V and J are TRBV24-1 and TRBJ1-2, with D hard to call. Between the trimmed V and J ends, which lost 3 bases and 4 bases, there was a span of 2 bases. Germline V gene data show CDR1 as KGHDR and CDR2 as SFDVKD. This CDR3 is 11 amino acids long. DNA for the CDR3: TGTGCCACCAGTGATCTCTATGGCTACACCTTC. Protein product: CATSDLYGYTF.

This chain joins TRBV6-5 and TRBJ2-6; the match to TRBD1 covers 7 bases. V dropped 6 bases and J dropped 2; count of bases not matched to a gene: 4. The CDR3 loop spans 15 amino acids. The germline CDR1 and CDR2 sequences are MNHEY and SVGAGI. The CDR3 sequence is CASRGTGAGANVLTF. The CDR3 DNA reads as TGTGCCAGCAGAGGTACAGGGGCTGGGGCCAACGTCCTGACTTTC.

The gene calls are TRBV4-2 and TRBJ2-5; unclear D gene. The CDR3 length is 14 residues. Per germline, CDR1 LGHNA and CDR2 YNFKEQ. V was trimmed by 4 bases and J by 0 bases, leaving 9 bases between them. The CDR3 sequence: CASSLGQDQETQYF. For the CDR3, the DNA is TGTGCCAGCAGCCTCGGTCAGGACCAAGAGACCCAGTACTTC.

This chain uses TRBV5-4 with TRBJ1-2, with a tentative D call TRBD1 (5 bases). Germline CDR1 reads SGHNT; CDR2 reads YYREEE (reference sequence). Between the trimmed V and J ends, which lost 3 bases and 5 bases, there was a span of 14 bases. CDR3 length: 14 residues. The CDR3 loop is CASSSEGRRYGYTF. The CDR3 DNA reads as TGTGCCAGCAGCTCGGAGGGACGTCGGTATGGCTACACCTTC.

This chain connects TRBV9 to TRBJ2-2; D not certain. Trimming took off 5 bases at V and 3 bases at J, with 14 bases between the two ends. CDR1 SGDLS and CDR2 YYNGEE come from the germline V gene. The CDR3 extends over 15 amino acids. The CDR3 sequence: CASSEEPTYTGELFF. The DNA for the CDR3 is TGTGCCAGCAGTGAGGAGCCCACTTACACCGGGGAGCTGTTTTTT. Full variable domain (outside the CDR3, taken from reference TRBV9 and TRBJ2-2): DSGVTQTPKHLITATGQRVTLRCSPRSGDLSVYWYQQSLDQGLQFLIQYYNGEERAKGNILERFSAQQFPDLHSELNLSSLELGDSALYFCASSEEPTYTGELFFGEGSRLTVL.

This clone was found a few times. V usage is TRBV7-2 and J usage is TRBJ1-6; D gene uncertain. Germline CDR1 and CDR2: SGHTA and FQGNSA. V lost 10 bases and J 10 bases, leaving 20 bases between the germline ends. The CDR3 length is 14 residues. The CDR3 DNA reads TGTGCCACCCGGCGGCGTCCCGAGGGCTCACCCCTCCACTTT. This sequence encodes CATRRRPEGSPLHF.

The chain recombines TRBV6-5 with TRBJ2-6; D is undetermined. V gave up 6 bases and J gave up 4 bases, with 7 bases separating them. CDR1 MNHEY and CDR2 SVGAGI come from the germline V gene. The CDR3 sequence is 13 residues long. This chain's CDR3 is CASRFGGANVLTF. CDR3 DNA: TGTGCCAGCAGGTTCGGGGGGGCCAACGTCCTGACTTTC.

V usage is TRBV4-2 and J usage is TRBJ1-2; the D is unclear. With 4 bases removed from V and 5 bases from J, the gap between germline ends came to 17 bases. Germline loops: CDR1 LGHNA, CDR2 YNFKEQ. The CDR3 is made up of 15 amino acids. The CDR3 region has the DNA TGTGCCAGCAGCCCCGATTATGAAGCCTCTTATGGCTACACCTTC. Protein product: CASSPDYEASYGYTF.

V is TRBV9 and J is TRBJ2-7; D might be TRBD1 (6 bases). V was shortened by 4 bases and J by 1 base, with 21 bases between the two germline ends. This CDR3 is 17 amino acids long. Germline V CDR1 and CDR2: SGDLS, YYNGEE. CDR3 residues: CASSPTGFGGRSYEQYF. CDR3 coding DNA: TGTGCCAGCAGCCCCACGGGGTTTGGGGGCAGATCCTACGAGCAGTACTTC.

The CDR3, as DNA: TGTGCCAGCAGAGGGACAACTACTAACTATGGCTACACCTTC. Residues: CASRGTTTNYGYTF. The chain employs TRBV28 and TRBJ1-2; tentative D call: TRBD1 (6 bases). This CDR3 spans 14 amino acids. Germline V gives CDR1 MDHEN, CDR2 SYDVKM. V was pared by 6 bases and J by 0 bases, with 11 bases between.

The J gene is TRBJ2-3, the V gene TRBV14, with 10 bases that match TRBD2. This CDR3 is built from 17 residues. The junction had 8 bases not matched to a gene; V was cut back by 3 bases and J by 2 bases. Germline V gene lookup returns CDR1 SGHDN and CDR2 FVKESK. DNA of the CDR3: TGTGCCAGCAGCCAGGACACACTAGCGGGATACACAGATACGCAGTATTTT. Amino acids: CASSQDTLAGYTDTQYF.

This clone showed up just once. The chain is built from TRBV4-2 and TRBJ2-3, with TRBD1 matching 7 bases. V shed 4 bases, J shed 2 bases, and the junction held 9 bases outside the gene matches. The CDR3 runs 16 residues. Germline V CDR1 and CDR2: LGHNA, YNFKEQ. CDR3 region: CASSLKGARFTDTQYF. DNA of the CDR3: TGTGCCAGCAGCCTTAAGGGGGCCCGATTCACAGATACGCAGTATTTT.

The chain uses TRBV2 and TRBJ1-2; D ambiguous. The V gene lost 0 bases and the J gene lost 8 bases, with 10 bases spanning the gap. This CDR3 has 13 amino acids. Germline assignment: CDR1 SNHLY and CDR2 FYNNEI. The CDR3, as DNA: TGTGCCAGCAGTGAAGCGAGTTTGAAAGGCTACACCTTC. Its protein product is CASSEASLKGYTF.

J is TRBJ2-7 and V is TRBV27, with a weak D call TRBD2 (6 bases). Trimming removed 0 bases from V and 6 bases from J, with 6 bases in between. The germline CDR1 and CDR2 sequences are MNHEY and SMNVEV (reference sequence). The CDR3 has 12 residues. The CDR3 bases are TGTGCCAGCAGTTTATCCGGGGGCGAGCAGTACTTC. Protein sequence: CASSLSGGEQYF.

This clone was seen repeatedly, ten times or more. This chain joins TRBV5-6 and TRBJ2-1; D unresolved. The CDR3 loop spans 12 amino acids. V was trimmed by 7 bases and J by 7 bases, leaving 12 bases between them. Germline-derived CDR1 and CDR2 are SGHDT and YYEEEE. The CDR3 DNA sequence: TGTGCCAGCCACTATCAGTGGAATGAGCAGTTCTTC. This codes for CASHYQWNEQFF.

V and J are TRBV9 and TRBJ1-6; D is undetermined. The CDR3 totals 16 residues. Trimming pared 0 bases from V and 0 bases from J, leaving 7 bases between. The germline V gene encodes CDR1 SGDLS and CDR2 YYNGEE. This chain's CDR3 is CASSVGSSSYNSPLHF. CDR3 in DNA: TGTGCCAGCAGCGTAGGGAGCAGCTCCTATAATTCACCCCTCCACTTT.

The rearrangement uses TRBV10-1 and TRBJ1-5; no clear D gene. The CDR3 runs 9 residues. CDR1 is WNHNN and CDR2 is SYGVQD in the germline V gene (reference sequence). The ends were cut back, 9 bases at V and 6 bases at J, with 3 bases in the middle. The CDR3 coding sequence is TGCGCCAGTAGTCAGCCCCAGCATTTT. It specifies CASSQPQHF.

V is TRBV6-5 and J is TRBJ1-1; D remains unclear. The V end lost 0 bases, the J end lost 0 bases, and 8 bases lay between the germline ends. Germline V gene lookup returns CDR1 MNHEY and CDR2 SVGAGI. The CDR3 consists of 15 residues. The CDR3 nucleotides are TGTGCCAGCAGTTACTCGGTGGGCATGAACACTGAAGCTTTCTTT. It codes for CASSYSVGMNTEAFF.

V usage is TRBV19 and J usage is TRBJ2-5, with D perhaps matching TRBD2 (5 bases). The CDR3 is made up of 13 amino acids. Between the trimmed V and J ends, which lost 6 bases and 1 base, there was a span of 9 bases. Germline V gives CDR1 LNHDA, CDR2 SQIVND (reference sequence). DNA for the CDR3: TGTGCCAGTAGCACTAGTCCCCAAGAGACCCAGTACTTC. Amino acids: CASSTSPQETQYF.

The chain is built from TRBV21-1 and TRBJ1-2. TRBV21-1 is a listed pseudogene. This CDR3 has 11 residues. The CDR3 loop is CATMEGYGYTF. DNA of the CDR3: TGTGCCACCATGGAGGGGTATGGCTACACCTTC.

In DNA, the CDR3 is TGTGCCAGCAGCTATGTCCCGACAGGTCGAGCCGATACGCAGTATTTT. Translating gives CASSYVPTGRADTQYF. The chain couples TRBV6-6 to TRBJ2-3; D is perhaps TRBD1 (6 bases). Germline CDR1 reads MNHNY; CDR2 reads SVGAGI (reference sequence). The germline V and J ends were trimmed by 6 bases and 6 bases, with 22 bases remaining between them. The CDR3 totals 16 residues.

V gene TRBV24-1 combines with J gene TRBJ1-1; 9 nucleotides line up with TRBD1. The CDR3 contains 15 residues. Trimming cost V 3 bases and J 4 bases; bases outside gene matches: 5. Germline CDR1 KGHDR, CDR2 SFDVKD. The CDR3: CATSDRGQGPTEAFF. CDR3 DNA sequence: TGTGCCACCAGTGATCGAGGACAGGGGCCCACTGAAGCTTTCTTT.

The rearrangement uses TRBV24-1 and TRBJ2-1, with D possibly being TRBD2 (6 bases). The V and J ends lost 6 bases and 5 bases respectively, with 16 bases between them. This CDR3 is 15 amino acids long. The V gene's germline CDR1 is KGHDR and CDR2 SFDVKD. CDR3 bases: TGTGCCACCAGTTCCTCTCTAGCGTACGACAATGAGCAGTTCTTC. Translated: CATSSSLAYDNEQFF.

The chain is built from TRBV24-1 and TRBJ2-2; 7 bases map to TRBD1. V was clipped by 6 bases and J by 2 bases; unmatched bases: 2. The CDR3 length is 14 residues. Germline-derived CDR1 and CDR2 are KGHDR and SFDVKD. The CDR3 loop reads CATSWDRNTGELFF. CDR3 nucleotides: TGTGCCACCAGTTGGGACAGAAACACCGGGGAGCTGTTTTTT.

This chain uses TRBV12-3 or TRBV12-4 with TRBJ2-7, with D possibly TRBD1 on 5 matching bases. V was cut by 6 bases and J by 5 bases, with 14 bases left in between. The length of the CDR3 is 13 residues. The CDR3 nucleotides read TGTGCCAGCAGACCAAGACAGTCTGACGAGCAGTACTTC. Its translation: CASRPRQSDEQYF.